The rows below give T cell receptor beta chains drawn from one sample of a study of T cells in Graves' hyperthyroidism and ophthalmopathy. Via MiXCR, TCRdb re-called the multiplex PCR reads, giving one row per CDR3 protein. The sample yields about 410,000 distinct CDR3 sequences, about 14% seen once. Specimen: blood. Receptor source: a woman aged 25 to 39 with Graves' ophthalmopathy. Both conserved end residues are part of each CDR3. The order of the fields is V gene, clone size, D gene, J gene, CDR3 protein, CDR3 DNA. D genes are given only for firm matches. Rows may omit the clone size; those that give it use once, few, many or a size class.

>TRBV12-3/TRBV12-4|.|.|TRBJ2-3
CASSLIQGTGASTDTQYF
TGTGCCAGCAGTTTAATCCAGGGGACCGGTGCTAGCACAGATACGCAGTATTTT
>TRBV7-2|many|.|TRBJ1-1
CASSPDTNTEAFF
TGTGCCAGCAGCCCAGACACGAACACTGAAGCTTTCTTT
>TRBV19|.|TRBD1|TRBJ1-4
CASSISAGTGKLFF
TGTGCCAGTAGTATTTCGGCAGGGACAGGAAAACTGTTTTTT
>TRBV30|many|TRBD1|TRBJ2-7
CAWGSDRGYEQYF
TGTGCCTGGGGATCGGACAGGGGCTACGAGCAGTACTTC
>TRBV28|many|.|TRBJ1-1
CASSPGHLEAFF
TGTGCCAGCAGTCCAGGACACCTTGAAGCTTTCTTT
>TRBV18|many|.|TRBJ1-3
CASSPPAGRETDIYF
TGTGCCAGCTCACCACCAGCCGGAAGAGAGACTGATATATATTTT
>TRBV5-1|many|.|TRBJ2-1
CASSLVGQNYNEQFF
TGCGCCAGCAGCTTGGTAGGTCAGAACTACAATGAGCAGTTCTTC
>TRBV6-1|many|TRBD2|TRBJ2-3
CASKDPASGFTDTQYF
TGTGCCAGCAAGGACCCGGCTAGCGGCTTCACAGATACGCAGTATTTT
>TRBV28|once|TRBD2|TRBJ2-5
CASRSSLLGAGGPGQETQYF
TGTGCCAGCAGGTCCTCCCTACTAGGAGCGGGGGGGCCTGGTCAAGAGACCCAGTACTTC
>TRBV18|many|.|TRBJ1-6
CASSPTDSYNSPLHF
TGTGCCAGCTCACCTACGGACTCCTATAATTCACCCCTCCACTTT
>TRBV20-1|.|TRBD2|TRBJ2-1
CSARDLGGGAYNEQFF
TGCAGTGCTAGAGATCTTGGCGGGGGGGCCTACAATGAGCAGTTCTTC
>TRBV4-1|few|.|TRBJ1-3
CASSQKYRGISLGNTIYF
TGCGCCAGCAGCCAAAAATACCGAGGGATCTCCCTGGGAAACACCATATATTTT
>TRBV6-1|many|.|TRBJ2-5
CASGESQETQYF
TGTGCCAGCGGGGAGAGCCAAGAGACCCAGTACTTC
>TRBV19|few|TRBD1|TRBJ2-1
CASSITGTGAYNEQFF
TGTGCCAGTAGTATAACAGGGACAGGGGCCTACAATGAGCAGTTCTTC
>TRBV20-1|.|.|TRBJ2-7
CSAKGLAHEQYF
TGCAGTGCTAAAGGGTTGGCCCACGAGCAGTACTTC
>TRBV7-2|.|TRBD1|TRBJ2-1
CASSNRDRGYNEQFF
TGTGCCAGCAGCAACCGAGACAGGGGGTACAATGAGCAGTTCTTC
>TRBV7-3|many|.|TRBJ1-1
CASSNTKDGKNTEAFF
TGTGCCAGCAGCAATACTAAAGACGGAAAAAACACTGAAGCTTTCTTT
>TRBV13|.|TRBD1|TRBJ1-1
CASSSGQGAHTEGFF
TGTGCCAGCAGCTCAGGACAGGGGGCGCACACTGAAGGTTTCTTT
>TRBV5-1|many|.|TRBJ2-3
CASRLGKDQLLGRTQYF
TGCGCCAGCAGACTCGGAAAGGACCAGCTTTTGGGGCGTACGCAGTATTTT
>TRBV3-1|many|TRBD2|TRBJ2-2
CASSFGLANTGELFF
TGTGCCAGCAGTTTCGGACTAGCTAACACCGGGGAGCTGTTTTTT
>TRBV20-1|.|.|TRBJ2-3
CSARRGAGTDTQYF
TGCAGTGCTAGACGGGGGGCCGGTACAGATACGCAGTATTTT
>TRBV20-1|many|TRBD2|TRBJ2-2
CSAQTAGSTGELFF
TGCAGTGCCCAAACAGCGGGGTCCACCGGGGAGCTGTTTTTT
>TRBV20-1|many|TRBD1|TRBJ1-2
CSASLTGHSYGYTF
TGCAGTGCTAGCCTGACAGGGCATAGCTATGGCTACACCTTC
>TRBV28|many|.|TRBJ1-2
CASSLSSGFYYGYTF
TGTGCCAGCAGTTTATCCTCTGGATTCTACTATGGCTACACCTTC
>TRBV24-1|.|.|TRBJ2-1
CATSDSGGGGEQFF
TGTGCCACCAGTGACTCCGGAGGGGGGGGTGAGCAGTTCTTC
>TRBV6-1|many|.|TRBJ1-5
CASKAGARSSNQPQHF
TGTGCCAGCAAAGCAGGGGCACGCAGCAGCAATCAGCCCCAGCATTTT
>TRBV7-3|many|.|TRBJ1-4
CASSPRPGPTEKLFF
TGTGCCAGCAGCCCACGACCCGGCCCCACGGAAAAACTGTTTTTT
>TRBV30|once|.|TRBJ2-7
CAWIGDSYEQYF
TGTGCCTGGATAGGCGACTCCTACGAGCAGTACTTC
>TRBV7-9|.|.|TRBJ1-1
CASSPRTIPDTEAFF
TGTGCCAGCAGCCCCCGGACTATCCCCGACACTGAAGCTTTCTTT
>TRBV20-1|many|.|TRBJ2-7
CSARGGAAYEQYF
TGCAGTGCTAGAGGGGGGGCCGCCTACGAGCAGTACTTC
>TRBV19|few|.|TRBJ2-5
CASSIGRAETQYF
TGTGCCAGTAGTATTGGGCGGGCGGAGACCCAGTACTTC
>TRBV7-6|.|TRBD2|TRBJ2-7
CASSLGVSGGDEQYF
TGTGCCAGCAGCTTAGGGGTTAGCGGGGGGGATGAGCAGTACTTC
>TRBV15|.|.|TRBJ1-5
CATSRVVQVQPQHF
TGTGCCACCAGCAGAGTAGTACAGGTCCAGCCCCAGCATTTT
>TRBV5-1|few|.|TRBJ2-5
CASSFLVTQETQYF
TGCGCCAGCAGCTTTCTCGTCACCCAAGAGACCCAGTACTTC
>TRBV3-1|many|.|TRBJ1-1
CASSITGNEAFF
TGTGCCAGCAGCATAACAGGGAATGAAGCTTTCTTT